What follows are 6 T cell receptor beta chains derived from one specimen sequenced in a study of identical twins. TCRdb reprocessed the 5' RACE reads via MiXCR and lists one record per CDR3 protein. The sample has about 570,000 distinct CDR3 sequences, more than 9% seen once; the top ten hold approximately 3%. The same sample was also used in a study of yellow fever vaccine responses in identical twins.

Specimen: PBMCs. These receptors originate from a woman between 18 and 29 years old in good health.

This clonotype was counted a few times. This chain links TRBV4-1 with TRBJ2-2; D may match TRBD1 or TRBD2 (5 bases each). Trimming stripped 0 bases from V and 13 bases from J, with 15 bases between. Germline CDR1 and CDR2: MGHRA and YSYEKL. The CDR3 consists of 14 residues. CDR3 sequence: CASSQERGAGRLFF. CDR3 sequence (DNA): TGCGCCAGCAGCCAAGAGCGAGGGGCTGGAAGGCTGTTTTTT.

This clonotype appeared many times. This sequence joins TRBV11-2 and TRBJ1-1; D is perhaps TRBD1 (5 bases). Trimming pared 5 bases from V and 0 bases from J, leaving 7 bases between. CDR1 and CDR2 from the germline V gene are SGHAT and FQNNGV. The CDR3 loop spans 13 amino acids. As DNA, the CDR3 is TGTGCCAGCAGCCGACAGATGAACACTGAAGCTTTCTTT. Translated: CASSRQMNTEAFF.

This clonotype turned up a few times. The V call is TRBV3-1, the J call TRBJ1-4; no definite D call. CDR3 length equals 16 residues. V lost 4 bases and J 2 bases, leaving 14 bases between the germline ends. The V gene's germline CDR1 is LGHDT and CDR2 YNNKEL (reference sequence). CDR3 sequence: CASSPLDQATNEKLFF. The CDR3 DNA follows: TGTGCCAGCAGCCCCCTGGATCAGGCGACTAATGAAAAACTGTTTTTT.

This chain joins TRBV12-3 or TRBV12-4 and TRBJ2-2, with 7 bases lining up with TRBD1. Trimming took 7 bases from V and 6 from J; bases not matched to a gene: 11. This CDR3 comprises 15 residues. The CDR3 here is CASITGTDNAGELFF. The CDR3 nucleotides read TGTGCCAGCATAACCGGGACAGACAACGCCGGGGAGCTGTTTTTT.

This clonotype showed up many times. J is TRBJ2-7 and V is TRBV7-9; D unresolved. The CDR3 totals 14 residues. Germline CDR1 SEHNR, CDR2 FQNEAQ (reference sequence). Trimming stripped 4 bases from V and 4 bases from J, with 14 bases between. The CDR3 spells CASSSEPRIYEQYF. The CDR3 DNA follows: TGTGCCAGCAGCTCCGAGCCCAGGATATACGAGCAGTACTTC.

The V and J genes are TRBV5-1 and TRBJ2-5, with 11 bases identical to TRBD1. Germline V gene data show CDR1 as SGHRS and CDR2 as YFSETQ. V trimming: 5 bases; J trimming: 1 base; junction bases outside the gene matches: 7. The CDR3 has 16 amino acids. The DNA for the CDR3 is TGCGCCAGCAGAAAACGGACAGGGGGCCCCCAAGAGACCCAGTACTTC. Translated, it gives CASRKRTGGPQETQYF.